This T cell receptor beta chain was identified during a study of Graves' ophthalmopathy and Graves' hyperthyroidism. Overall study: Peripheral blood collection took place at initial diagnosis, before any treatment. Study findings and constraints: Thyroid clonotypes that were expanded above 0.001 frequency mostly also appeared in blood. Using a 13-signature model, the authors split ophthalmopathy from stable hyperthyroidism, with around 89% sensitivity and 81.08% specificity.

Moderate-to-severe activity, CAS ≥3, NOSPECS ≥4 and duration under 3 months were recorded for donors with ophthalmopathy. The CDR3 loop spans 13 amino acids. Germline assignment: CDR1 DFQATT and CDR2 SNEGSKA (reference sequence). Germline trimming cut 4 bases from V and 3 bases from J; bases unmatched to any gene: 2. In this sample, this clonotype turned up many times. The antigen remains undetermined. TCR beta CDR3 amplification used RNA transcripts. The workflow started with a first-round RT-PCR run with HTBI primers and then moved on to a second-round multiplex PCR. One entry per CDR3 protein, called by TCRdb with MiXCR from the multiplex PCR reads. The sample records under 250,000 distinct CDR3 sequences, roughly 21% being singletons.

The sequence was obtained from a woman between 50 and 59 years old with Graves' ophthalmopathy. Sequencing was done on a sample of peripheral blood. This chain connects TRBV20-1 to TRBJ2-7, with TRBD2 identical over 11 bases. The CDR3 is CSAKLAGVYEQYF. CDR3 sequence (DNA): TGCAGTGCTAAACTAGCGGGAGTCTACGAGCAGTACTTC.